The rows below give T cell receptor beta chains drawn from one sample of a study of control samples from healthy donors and cancer patients. Produced via immunoSEQ multiplex PCR; TCRdb's table is partial and in-frame only. The sample lists under 80,000 clones, roughly 93% occurring once. Sequences were obtained from PBMCs. The receptors derive from a woman aged 40 to 55 with lung cancer. Each CDR3 is given with its conserved first and last residue.

j_call v_call cdr3_aa
TRBJ1-1 TRBV6-5 CASRPDRARNTEAFF
TRBJ1-5 TRBV28 CASSSGNRGEGQPQHF
TRBJ2-3 TRBV12-5 CASGPPATQYF
TRBJ2-7 TRBV11-2 CASTTSTGGYEQYF
TRBJ2-5 TRBV6-1 CASSDSGTGSGTQYF
TRBJ1-1 TRBV4-1 CASSQVPGTATEAFF
TRBJ1-6 TRBV19 CASSPGQGVFGAPLHF
TRBJ2-6 TRBV7-2 CASSLDSNSGANVLTF
TRBJ1-1 TRBV5-5 CASSLYTEAFF
TRBJ1-1 TRBV12-3/TRBV12-4 CASSSPMGTEAFF
TRBJ1-6 TRBV4-1 CASSQDGRVLWDSPLHF
TRBJ1-1 TRBV30 CAWSQANTEAFF
TRBJ1-5 TRBV5-6 CASSQGPRTDNQPQHF
TRBJ2-7 TRBV7-9 CASSPWDRVSSYEQYF
TRBJ2-7 TRBV12-3/TRBV12-4 CASSYDRTYEQYF
TRBJ2-1 TRBV12-5 CASGLPIDTGGHRGEQFF
TRBJ1-3 TRBV7-9 CASSLAGTGNRGNTIYF
TRBJ2-1 TRBV3-1/TRBV3-2 CASSLLGTLTNEQFF
TRBJ1-6 TRBV5-4 CASSQAYKGPPDSPLHF
TRBJ2-3 TRBV9 CASSVGGSGLTDTQYF
TRBJ1-5 TRBV7-2 CASSQRTGGIRPQHF
TRBJ1-4 TRBV19 CASSIDSDRDRDEKLFF
TRBJ2-5 TRBV2 CASISGTGEETQYF
TRBJ1-2 TRBV7-3 CASSLTRDDGYTF
TRBJ1-2 TRBV30 CALRGTGYRGTTNYGYTF
TRBJ1-5 TRBV6-2/TRBV6-3 CASSRLDRPNFVPPQHF
TRBJ1-3 TRBV6-5 CASRAQEMENTIYF
TRBJ2-7 TRBV2 CASSEDRVEQYF
TRBJ1-5 TRBV18 CASSPLRISNQPQHF
TRBJ1-2 TRBV24-1 CATSGGGYTF
TRBJ2-1 TRBV11-2 CASTQEGTRGRIDEQFF
TRBJ2-7 TRBV5-1 CASEDGAEQYF
TRBJ1-1 TRBV5-1 CASSLEAGSTEAFF
TRBJ2-3 TRBV6-5 CASTGRLATQYF
TRBJ1-1 TRBV10-1 CASSKSGTANTEAFF
TRBJ1-1 TRBV10-3 CAIRADGAMGTEAFF
TRBJ1-2 TRBV5-1 CASSFPTGARRGYTF
TRBJ1-1 TRBV19 CASSIVGGSLDTEAFF
TRBJ2-5 TRBV19 CASSISGVETQYF
TRBJ2-5 TRBV7-2 CASSPVGGAGETQYF
TRBJ2-1 TRBV11-2 CASSSLRGGGYNEQFF
TRBJ2-4 TRBV6-5 CGGGLGAKNIQYF
TRBJ2-3 TRBV11-2 CASSKTEGQGAYTQYF
TRBJ1-6 TRBV18 CASSPVAEGSPLHF
TRBJ1-3 TRBV19 CASSIGGSGNTIYF
TRBJ1-1 TRBV30 CAWSVVGVEAFF
TRBJ2-2 TRBV28 CASSLPRANTGELFF
TRBJ1-2 TRBV3-1/TRBV3-2 CASSQDPKVFYGYTF
TRBJ1-5 TRBV19 CASSTGRLRDSNQPQHF
TRBJ1-1 TRBV4-1 CASSRMVLVNTEAFF
TRBJ2-2 TRBV11-3 CASSFPGELFF
TRBJ1-3 TRBV5-1 CASSLRVRTAKSGNTIYF
TRBJ2-7 TRBV5-6 CASSLGQVPYEQYF
TRBJ1-1 TRBV2 CASSGATTVNTEAFF
TRBJ1-1 TRBV18 CASSPGGQLNTEAFF
TRBJ2-3 TRBV10-3 CAISEGAADTQYF
TRBJ2-5 TRBV5-1 CASSLAVYITGLETQYF
TRBJ2-2 TRBV13 CASSWTGLKTGELFF
TRBJ1-2 TRBV7-9 CASSLDKSGGGNYGYTF
TRBJ2-1 TRBV18 CASSPTPGQGNNEQFF